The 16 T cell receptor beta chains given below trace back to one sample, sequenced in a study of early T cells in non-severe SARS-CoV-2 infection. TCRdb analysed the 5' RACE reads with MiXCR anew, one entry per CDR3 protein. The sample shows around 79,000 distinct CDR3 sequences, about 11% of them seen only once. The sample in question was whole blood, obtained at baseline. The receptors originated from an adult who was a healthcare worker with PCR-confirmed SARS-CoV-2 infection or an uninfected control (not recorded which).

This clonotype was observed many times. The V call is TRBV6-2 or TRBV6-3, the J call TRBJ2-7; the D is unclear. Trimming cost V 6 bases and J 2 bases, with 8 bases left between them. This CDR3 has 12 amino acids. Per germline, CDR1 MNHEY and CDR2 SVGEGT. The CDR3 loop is CASSNGPYEQYF. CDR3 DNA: TGTGCCAGCAGCAACGGACCCTACGAGCAGTACTTC.

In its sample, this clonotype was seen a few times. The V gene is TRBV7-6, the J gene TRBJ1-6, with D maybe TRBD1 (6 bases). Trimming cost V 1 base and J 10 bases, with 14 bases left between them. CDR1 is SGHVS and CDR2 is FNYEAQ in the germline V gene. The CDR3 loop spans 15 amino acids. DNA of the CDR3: TGTGCCAGCAGCTTAGACCCAGGGGTAGAGTCACCCCTCCACTTT. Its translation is CASSLDPGVESPLHF.

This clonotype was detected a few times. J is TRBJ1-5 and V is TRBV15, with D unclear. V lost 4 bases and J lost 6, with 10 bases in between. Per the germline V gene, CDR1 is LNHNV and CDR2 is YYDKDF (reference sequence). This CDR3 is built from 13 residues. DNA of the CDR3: TGTGCCACCAGCAACCCGTGGCCTCAGCCCCAGCATTTT. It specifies CATSNPWPQPQHF. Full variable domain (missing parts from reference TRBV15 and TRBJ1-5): DAMVIQNPRYQVTQFGKPVTLSCSQTLNHNVMYWYQQKSSQAPKLLFHYYDKDFNNEADTPDNFQSRRPNTSFCFLDIRSPGLGDTAMYLCATSNPWPQPQHFGDGTRLSIL.

This CDR3 reads CASSFLLTGRSGDTQYF. The CDR3 DNA reads TGTGCCAGCAGCTTCCTCCTGACAGGGAGATCTGGAGATACGCAGTATTTT. The gene calls are TRBV5-5 and TRBJ2-3; TRBD1 matches 7 bases. J gave up 5 bases and V 2 bases, and 14 bases lay outside the gene matches. Germline loops: CDR1 SGHKS, CDR2 YYEKEE (reference sequence). This CDR3 comprises 17 residues.

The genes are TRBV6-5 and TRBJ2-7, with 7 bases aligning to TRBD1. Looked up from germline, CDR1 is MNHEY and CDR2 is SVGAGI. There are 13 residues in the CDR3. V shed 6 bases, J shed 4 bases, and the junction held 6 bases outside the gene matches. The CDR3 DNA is TGTGCCAGCAGAACGACAGGGTCTTACGAGCAGTACTTC. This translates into CASRTTGSYEQYF.

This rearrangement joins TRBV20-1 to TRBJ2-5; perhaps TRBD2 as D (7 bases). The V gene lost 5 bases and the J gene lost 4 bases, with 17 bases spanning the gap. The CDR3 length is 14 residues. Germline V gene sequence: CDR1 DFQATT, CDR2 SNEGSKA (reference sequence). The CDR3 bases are TGCAGTGCTTGGCCGGGGGGCGGAGGAGAGACCCAGTACTTC. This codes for CSAWPGGGGETQYF.

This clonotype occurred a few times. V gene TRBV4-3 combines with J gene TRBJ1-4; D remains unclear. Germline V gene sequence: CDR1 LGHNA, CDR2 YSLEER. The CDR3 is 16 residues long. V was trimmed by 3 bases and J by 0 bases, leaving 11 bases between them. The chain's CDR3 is CASSQHHTATNEKLFF. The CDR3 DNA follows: TGCGCCAGCAGCCAGCACCATACCGCAACTAATGAAAAACTGTTTTTT.

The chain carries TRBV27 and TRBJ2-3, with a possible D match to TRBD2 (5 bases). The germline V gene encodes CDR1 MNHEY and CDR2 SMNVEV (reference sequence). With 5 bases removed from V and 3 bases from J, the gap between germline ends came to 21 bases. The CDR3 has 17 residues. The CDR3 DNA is TGTGCCAGCAGTCAAGGGTGGTGGAGTGGAGGTACAGATACGCAGTATTTT. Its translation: CASSQGWWSGGTDTQYF.

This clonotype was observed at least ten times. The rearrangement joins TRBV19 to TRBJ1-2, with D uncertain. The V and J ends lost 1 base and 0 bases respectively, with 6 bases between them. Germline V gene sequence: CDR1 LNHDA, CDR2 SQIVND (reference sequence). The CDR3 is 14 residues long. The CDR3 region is CASSIGPANYGYTF. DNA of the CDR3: TGTGCCAGTAGTATAGGTCCTGCTAACTATGGCTACACCTTC.

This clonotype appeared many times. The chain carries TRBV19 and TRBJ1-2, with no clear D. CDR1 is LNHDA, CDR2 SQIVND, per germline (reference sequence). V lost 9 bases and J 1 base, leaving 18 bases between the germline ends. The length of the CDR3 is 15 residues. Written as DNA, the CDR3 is TGTGCCAGCTCGTGGAGAGCGACAAGTAACTATGGCTACACCTTC. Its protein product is CASSWRATSNYGYTF.

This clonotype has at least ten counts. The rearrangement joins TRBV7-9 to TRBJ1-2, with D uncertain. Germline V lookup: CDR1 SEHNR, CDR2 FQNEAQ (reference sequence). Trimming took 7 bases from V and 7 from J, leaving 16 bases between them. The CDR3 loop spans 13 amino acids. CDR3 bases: TGTGCCAGCACCCCGCCCCTACGGGTTGGCTACACCTTC. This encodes CASTPPLRVGYTF.

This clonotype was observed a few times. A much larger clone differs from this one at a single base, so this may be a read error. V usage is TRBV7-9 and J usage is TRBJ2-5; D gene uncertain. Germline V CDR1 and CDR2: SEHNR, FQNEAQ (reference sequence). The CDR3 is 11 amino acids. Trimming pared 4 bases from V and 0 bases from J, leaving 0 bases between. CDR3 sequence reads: CASSYQETQYF. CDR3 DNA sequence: TGTGCCAGCAGCTACCAAGAGACCCAGTACTTC.

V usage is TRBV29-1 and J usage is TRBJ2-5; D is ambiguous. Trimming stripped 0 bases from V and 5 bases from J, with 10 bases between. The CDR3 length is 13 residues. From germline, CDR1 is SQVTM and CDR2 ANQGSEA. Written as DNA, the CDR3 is TGCAGCGTTGAAGATACGGGTGCGGAGACCCAGTACTTC. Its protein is CSVEDTGAETQYF. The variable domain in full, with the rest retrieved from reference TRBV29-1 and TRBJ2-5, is SAVISQKPSRDICQRGTSLTIQCQVDSQVTMMFWYRQQPGQSLTLIATANQGSEATYESGFVIDKFPISRPNLTFSTLTVSNMSPEDSSIYLCSVEDTGAETQYFGPGTRLLVL.

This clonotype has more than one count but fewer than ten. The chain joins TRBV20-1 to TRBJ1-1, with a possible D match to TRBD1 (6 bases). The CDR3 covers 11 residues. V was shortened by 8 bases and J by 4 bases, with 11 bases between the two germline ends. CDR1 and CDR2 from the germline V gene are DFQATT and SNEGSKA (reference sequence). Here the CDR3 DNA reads TGCAGTCCTATAGGGGGCACTGAAGCTTTCTTT. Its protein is CSPIGGTEAFF.

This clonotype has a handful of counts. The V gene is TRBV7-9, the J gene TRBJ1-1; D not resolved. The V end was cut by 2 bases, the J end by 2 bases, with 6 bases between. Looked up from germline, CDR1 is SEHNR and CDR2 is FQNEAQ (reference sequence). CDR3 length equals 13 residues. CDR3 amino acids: CASSLSQNTEAFF. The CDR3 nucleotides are TGTGCCAGCAGCTTATCCCAAAACACTGAAGCTTTCTTT. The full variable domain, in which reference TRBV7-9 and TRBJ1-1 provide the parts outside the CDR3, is DTGVSQNPRHKITKRGQNVTFRCDPISEHNRLYWYRQTLGQGPEFLTYFQNEAQLEKSRLLSDRFSAERPKGSFSTLEIQRTEQGDSAMYLCASSLSQNTEAFFGQGTRLTVV.

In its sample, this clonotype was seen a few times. CDR3 nucleotide sequence: TGTGCCAGTAGTATAGCCGACAGGGGGCTTTACCAAGAGACCCAGTACTTC. Translated, it gives CASSIADRGLYQETQYF. This chain links TRBV19 with TRBJ2-5, with 10 nucleotides matching TRBD1. Germline V gives CDR1 LNHDA, CDR2 SQIVND (reference sequence). The CDR3 runs 17 residues. Trimming took 1 base from V and 0 from J; bases not matched to a gene: 5.